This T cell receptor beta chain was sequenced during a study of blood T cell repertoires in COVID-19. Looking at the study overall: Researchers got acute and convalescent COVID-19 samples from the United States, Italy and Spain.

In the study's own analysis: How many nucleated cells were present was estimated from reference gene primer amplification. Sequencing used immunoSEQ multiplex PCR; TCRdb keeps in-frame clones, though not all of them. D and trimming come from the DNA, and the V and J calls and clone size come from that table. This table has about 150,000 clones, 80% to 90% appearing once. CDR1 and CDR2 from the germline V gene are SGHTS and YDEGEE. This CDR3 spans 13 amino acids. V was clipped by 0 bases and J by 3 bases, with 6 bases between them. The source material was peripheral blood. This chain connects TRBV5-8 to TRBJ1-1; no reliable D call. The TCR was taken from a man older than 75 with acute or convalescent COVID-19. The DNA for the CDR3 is TGTGCCAGCAGCTTGGACGGGGACACTGAAGCTTTCTTT. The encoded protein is CASSLDGDTEAFF.